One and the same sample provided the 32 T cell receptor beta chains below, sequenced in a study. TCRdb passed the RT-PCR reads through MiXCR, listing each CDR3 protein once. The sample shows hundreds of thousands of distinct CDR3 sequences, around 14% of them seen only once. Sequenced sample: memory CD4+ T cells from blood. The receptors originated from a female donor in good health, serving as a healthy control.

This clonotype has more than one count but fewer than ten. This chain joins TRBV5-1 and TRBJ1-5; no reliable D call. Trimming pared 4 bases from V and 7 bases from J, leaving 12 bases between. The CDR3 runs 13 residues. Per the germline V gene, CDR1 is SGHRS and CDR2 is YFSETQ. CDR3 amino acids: CASSMEGAQPQHF. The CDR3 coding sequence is TGCGCCAGCAGCATGGAGGGAGCACAGCCCCAGCATTTT.

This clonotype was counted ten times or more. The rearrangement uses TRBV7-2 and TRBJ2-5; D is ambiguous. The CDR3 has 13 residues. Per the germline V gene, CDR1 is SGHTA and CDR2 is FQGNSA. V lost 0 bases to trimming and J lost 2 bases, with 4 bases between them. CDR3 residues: CASSLAQQETQYF. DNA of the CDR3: TGTGCCAGCAGCTTAGCCCAGCAAGAGACCCAGTACTTC.

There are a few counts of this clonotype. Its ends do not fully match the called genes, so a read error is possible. The CDR3 region has the DNA TGTGCCAGCAGAGAAGGATGGAGCTATGGCTACACCTTC. Amino acid sequence: CASREGWSYGYTF. The J gene is TRBJ1-2, the V gene TRBV6-1; D is ambiguous. Germline CDR1 MNHNS, CDR2 SASEGT. The CDR3 contains 13 residues.

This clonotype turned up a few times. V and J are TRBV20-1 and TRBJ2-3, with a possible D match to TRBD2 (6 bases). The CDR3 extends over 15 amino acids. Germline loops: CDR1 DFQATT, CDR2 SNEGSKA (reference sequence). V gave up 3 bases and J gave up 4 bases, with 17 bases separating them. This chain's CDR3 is CSARPLREPADTQYF. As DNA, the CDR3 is TGCAGTGCTAGGCCCCTCCGGGAGCCCGCAGATACGCAGTATTTT.

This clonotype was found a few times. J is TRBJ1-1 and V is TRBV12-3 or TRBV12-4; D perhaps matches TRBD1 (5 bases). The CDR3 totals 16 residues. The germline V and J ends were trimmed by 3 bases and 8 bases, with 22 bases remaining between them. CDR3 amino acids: CASSFLLGPRVREAFF. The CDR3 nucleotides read TGTGCCAGCAGTTTCCTTCTGGGGCCTCGGGTTCGGGAAGCTTTCTTT.

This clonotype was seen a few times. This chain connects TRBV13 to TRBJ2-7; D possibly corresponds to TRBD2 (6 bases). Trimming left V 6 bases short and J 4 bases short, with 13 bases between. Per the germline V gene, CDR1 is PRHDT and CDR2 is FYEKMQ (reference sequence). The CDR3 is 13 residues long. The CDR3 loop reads CASRYRGGYEQYF. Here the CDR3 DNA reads TGTGCCAGCAGGTATCGTGGGGGGTACGAGCAGTACTTC.

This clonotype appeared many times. The DNA of the CDR3 is TGTGCCAGCAGCACCGGGACTAGCGGGGGAAGAACGCAGTATTTT. This encodes CASSTGTSGGRTQYF. This sequence joins TRBV7-9 and TRBJ2-3; 14 positions agree with TRBD2. Germline CDR1 SEHNR, CDR2 FQNEAQ (reference sequence). This CDR3 contains 15 residues. The V segment lost 5 bases and the J segment 9 bases; nucleotides outside the gene matches: 7.

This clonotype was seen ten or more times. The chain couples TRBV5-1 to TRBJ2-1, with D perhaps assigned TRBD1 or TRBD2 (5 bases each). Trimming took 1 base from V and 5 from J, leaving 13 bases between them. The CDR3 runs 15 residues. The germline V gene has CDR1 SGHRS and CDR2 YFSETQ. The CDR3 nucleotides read TGCGCCAGCAGCTTGTCAGGGCAGGGAGACAATGAGCAGTTCTTC. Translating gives CASSLSGQGDNEQFF.

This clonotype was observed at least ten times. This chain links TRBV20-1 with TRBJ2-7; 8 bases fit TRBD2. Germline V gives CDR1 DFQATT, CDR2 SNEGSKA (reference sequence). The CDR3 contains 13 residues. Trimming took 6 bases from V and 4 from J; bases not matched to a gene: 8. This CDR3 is CSARSGRGYEQYF. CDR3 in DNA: TGCAGTGCCCGGAGCGGGAGAGGGTACGAGCAGTACTTC.

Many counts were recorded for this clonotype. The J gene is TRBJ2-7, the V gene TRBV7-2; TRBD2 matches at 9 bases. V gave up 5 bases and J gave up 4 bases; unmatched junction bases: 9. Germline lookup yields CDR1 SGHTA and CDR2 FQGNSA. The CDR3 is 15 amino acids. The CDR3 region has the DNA TGTGCCAGCAGCCGTTCTAGCGGGAAGTCTTACGAGCAGTACTTC. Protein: CASSRSSGKSYEQYF.

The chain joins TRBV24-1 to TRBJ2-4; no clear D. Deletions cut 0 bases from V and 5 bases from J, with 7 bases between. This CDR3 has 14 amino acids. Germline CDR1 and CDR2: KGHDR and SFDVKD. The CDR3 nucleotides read TGTGCCACCAGTGATTTGTCTACCCAAAACATTCAGTACTTC. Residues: CATSDLSTQNIQYF.

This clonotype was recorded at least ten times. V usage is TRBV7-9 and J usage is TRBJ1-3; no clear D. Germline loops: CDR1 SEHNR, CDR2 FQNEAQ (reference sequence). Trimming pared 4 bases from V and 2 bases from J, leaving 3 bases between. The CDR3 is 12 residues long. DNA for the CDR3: TGTGCCAGCAGCTCCACTGGAAACACCATATATTTT. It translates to CASSSTGNTIYF.

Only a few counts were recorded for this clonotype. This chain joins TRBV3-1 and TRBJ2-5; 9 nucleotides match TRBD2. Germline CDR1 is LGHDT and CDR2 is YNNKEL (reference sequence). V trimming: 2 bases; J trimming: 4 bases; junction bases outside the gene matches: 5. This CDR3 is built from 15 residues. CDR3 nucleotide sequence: TGTGCCAGCAGCCAAAGTAGCGGGGGCCCAGAGACCCAGTACTTC. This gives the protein CASSQSSGGPETQYF.

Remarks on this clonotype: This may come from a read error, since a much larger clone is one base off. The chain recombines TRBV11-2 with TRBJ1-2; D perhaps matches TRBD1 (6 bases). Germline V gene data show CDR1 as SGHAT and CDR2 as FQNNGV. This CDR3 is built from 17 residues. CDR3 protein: CASSPTTGRVPNYGYIF. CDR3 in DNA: TGTGCCAGCAGCCCAACCACAGGGAGAGTACCTAACTATGGCTACATCTTC.

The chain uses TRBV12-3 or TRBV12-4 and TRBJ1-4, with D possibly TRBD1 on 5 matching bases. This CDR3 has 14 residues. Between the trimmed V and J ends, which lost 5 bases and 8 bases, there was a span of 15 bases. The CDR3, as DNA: TGTGCCAGCAGTGTGGACGCCCGGGGCGAAAAACTGTTTTTT. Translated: CASSVDARGEKLFF.

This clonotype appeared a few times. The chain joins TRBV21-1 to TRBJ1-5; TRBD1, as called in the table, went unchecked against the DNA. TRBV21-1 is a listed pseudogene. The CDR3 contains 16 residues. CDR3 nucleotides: TGTGCCAGCAGCAAGCCCCCGGGGTATTACAATCAGCCCCAGCATTTT. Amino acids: CASSKPPGYYNQPQHF.

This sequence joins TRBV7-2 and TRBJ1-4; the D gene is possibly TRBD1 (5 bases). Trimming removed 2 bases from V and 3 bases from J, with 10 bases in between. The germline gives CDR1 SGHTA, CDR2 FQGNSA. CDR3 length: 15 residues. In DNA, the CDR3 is TGTGCCAGCAGCTTAATGGGGGGGTCTAATGAAAAACTGTTTTTT. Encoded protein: CASSLMGGSNEKLFF.

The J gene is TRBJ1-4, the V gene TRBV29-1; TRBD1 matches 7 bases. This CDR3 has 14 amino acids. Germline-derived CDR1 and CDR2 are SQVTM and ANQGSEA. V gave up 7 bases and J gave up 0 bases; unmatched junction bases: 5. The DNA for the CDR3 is TGCAGCGCTTCGGGACAGCCAACTAATGAAAAACTGTTTTTT. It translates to CSASGQPTNEKLFF.

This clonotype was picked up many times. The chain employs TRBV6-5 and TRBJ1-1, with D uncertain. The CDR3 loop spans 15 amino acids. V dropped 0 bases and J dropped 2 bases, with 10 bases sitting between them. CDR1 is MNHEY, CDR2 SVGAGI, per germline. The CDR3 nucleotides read TGTGCCAGCAGTTACTCGCGCCAGCGAAACACTGAAGCTTTCTTT. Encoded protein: CASSYSRQRNTEAFF.

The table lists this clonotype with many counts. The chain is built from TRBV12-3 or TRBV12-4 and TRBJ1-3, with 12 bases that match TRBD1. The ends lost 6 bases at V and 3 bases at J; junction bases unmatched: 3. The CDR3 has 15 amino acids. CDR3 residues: CASRRDRGLGNTIYF. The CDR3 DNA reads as TGTGCCAGCAGGAGGGACAGGGGGCTTGGAAACACCATATATTTT.

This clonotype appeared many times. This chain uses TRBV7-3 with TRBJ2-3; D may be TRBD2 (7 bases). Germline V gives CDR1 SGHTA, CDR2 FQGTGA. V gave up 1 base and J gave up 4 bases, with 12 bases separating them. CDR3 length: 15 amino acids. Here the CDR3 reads CASSLMGGLADTQYF. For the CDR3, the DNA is TGTGCCAGCAGCTTAATGGGGGGGCTGGCAGATACGCAGTATTTT.

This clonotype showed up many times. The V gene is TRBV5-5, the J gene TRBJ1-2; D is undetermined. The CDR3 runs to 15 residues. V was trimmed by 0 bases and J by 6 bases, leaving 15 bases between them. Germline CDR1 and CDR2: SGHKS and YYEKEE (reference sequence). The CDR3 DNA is TGTGCCAGCAGCTTGGTTGGGTTAGTCTTCGATGGCTACACCTTC. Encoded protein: CASSLVGLVFDGYTF.

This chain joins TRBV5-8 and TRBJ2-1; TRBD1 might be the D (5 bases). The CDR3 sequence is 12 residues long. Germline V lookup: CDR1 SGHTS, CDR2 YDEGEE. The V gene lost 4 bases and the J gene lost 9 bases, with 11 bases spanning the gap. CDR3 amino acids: CASSLRGTEQFF. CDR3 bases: TGTGCCAGCAGCCTAAGGGGCACTGAGCAGTTCTTC.

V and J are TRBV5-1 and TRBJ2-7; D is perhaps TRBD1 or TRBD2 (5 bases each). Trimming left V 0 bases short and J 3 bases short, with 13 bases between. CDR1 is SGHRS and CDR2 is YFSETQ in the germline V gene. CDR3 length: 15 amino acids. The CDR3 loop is CASSLAGASFYEQYF. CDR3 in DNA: TGCGCCAGCAGCTTGGCCGGGGCCTCCTTCTACGAGCAGTACTTC.

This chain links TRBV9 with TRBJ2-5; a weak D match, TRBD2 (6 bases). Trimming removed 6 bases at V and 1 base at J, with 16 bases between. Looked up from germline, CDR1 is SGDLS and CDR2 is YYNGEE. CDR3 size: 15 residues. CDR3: CASTLAGGLQETQYF. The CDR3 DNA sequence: TGTGCCAGCACCCTAGCTGGAGGGCTCCAAGAGACCCAGTACTTC.

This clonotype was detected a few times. As DNA, the CDR3 is TGTGCCAGCAGGATAGGTAACAGGAGACTCACAGATACGCAGTATTTT. Amino acid sequence: CASRIGNRRLTDTQYF. The V and J genes are TRBV6-2 or TRBV6-3 and TRBJ2-3; D perhaps matches TRBD1 (5 bases). This CDR3 contains 16 residues. Germline V gene lookup returns CDR1 MNHEY and CDR2 SVGEGT. V was clipped by 6 bases and J by 2 bases, with 18 bases between them.

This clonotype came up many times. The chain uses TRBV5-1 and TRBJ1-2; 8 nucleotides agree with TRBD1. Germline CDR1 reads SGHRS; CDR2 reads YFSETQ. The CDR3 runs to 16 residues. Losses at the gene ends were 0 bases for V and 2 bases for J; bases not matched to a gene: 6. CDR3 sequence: CASSLDLQGVNYGYTF. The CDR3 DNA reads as TGCGCCAGCAGCTTGGATTTACAGGGGGTAAACTATGGCTACACCTTC.

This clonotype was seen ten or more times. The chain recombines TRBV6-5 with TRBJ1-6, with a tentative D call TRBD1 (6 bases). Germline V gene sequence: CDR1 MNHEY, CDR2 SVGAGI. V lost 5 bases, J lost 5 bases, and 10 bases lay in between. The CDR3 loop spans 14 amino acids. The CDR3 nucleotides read TGTGCCAGCAGTCAGGACAGCGATAATTCACCCCTCCACTTT. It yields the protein CASSQDSDNSPLHF.

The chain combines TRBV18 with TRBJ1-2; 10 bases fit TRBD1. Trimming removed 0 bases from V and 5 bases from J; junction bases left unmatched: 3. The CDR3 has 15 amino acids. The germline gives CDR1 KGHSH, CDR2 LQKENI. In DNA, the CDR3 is TGTGCCAGCTCACCACCCGGACAGGGGGGTTATGGCTACACCTTC. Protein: CASSPPGQGGYGYTF.

The CDR3, as DNA: TGCAGTGCTAGAGATCTGCGACAGGGGTACACTGAAGCTTTCTTT. Translated: CSARDLRQGYTEAFF. V and J are TRBV20-1 and TRBJ1-1; 8 nucleotides agree with TRBD1. With V trimmed by 0 bases and J by 3 bases, 6 bases remained unmatched. Germline V gene data show CDR1 as DFQATT and CDR2 as SNEGSKA (reference sequence). This CDR3 contains 15 residues.

This CDR3 is CASSEIPDQDRGTEAFF. The DNA for the CDR3 is TGTGCCAGCAGTGAAATACCCGACCAGGATCGCGGCACTGAAGCTTTCTTT. The chain recombines TRBV25-1 with TRBJ1-1; D is ambiguous. The CDR3 consists of 17 residues. CDR1 and CDR2 from the germline V gene are MGHDK and SYGVNS. The V end lost 2 bases, the J end lost 4 bases, and 20 bases lay between the germline ends.

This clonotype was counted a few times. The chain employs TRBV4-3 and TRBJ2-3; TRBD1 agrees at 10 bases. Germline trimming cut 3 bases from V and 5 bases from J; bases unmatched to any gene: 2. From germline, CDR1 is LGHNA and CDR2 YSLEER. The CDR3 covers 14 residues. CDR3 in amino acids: CASSQDRGKDTQYF. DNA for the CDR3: TGCGCCAGCAGCCAGGACAGGGGGAAAGATACGCAGTATTTT.